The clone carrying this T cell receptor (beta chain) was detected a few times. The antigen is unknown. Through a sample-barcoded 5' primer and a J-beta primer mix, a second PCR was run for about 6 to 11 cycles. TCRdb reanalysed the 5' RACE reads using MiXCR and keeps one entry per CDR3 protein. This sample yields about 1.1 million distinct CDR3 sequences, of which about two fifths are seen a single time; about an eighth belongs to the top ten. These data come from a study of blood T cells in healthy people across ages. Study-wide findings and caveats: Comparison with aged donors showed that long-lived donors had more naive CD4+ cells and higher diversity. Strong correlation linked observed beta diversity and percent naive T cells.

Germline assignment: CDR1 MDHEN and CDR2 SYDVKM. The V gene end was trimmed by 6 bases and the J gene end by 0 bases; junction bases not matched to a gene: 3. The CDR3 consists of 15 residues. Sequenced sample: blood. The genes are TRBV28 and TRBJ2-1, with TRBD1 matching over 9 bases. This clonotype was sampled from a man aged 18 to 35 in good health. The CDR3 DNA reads TGTGCCAGCAGGGAACAGGGGGCCTCCTACAATGAGCAGTTCTTC. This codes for CASREQGASYNEQFF.